The 25 T cell receptor beta chains below come from one sample, sequenced in a study of lymphopenia after photon versus proton radiotherapy. Assay used: immunoSEQ multiplex PCR; TCRdb lists only in-frame clones, some missing. In the table there are some 170,000 clones, less than 90% of which are singletons. Here the sequenced sample was peripheral blood, taken from a patient treated with photon-based radiotherapy. The receptor source for this set is a man in his fifties or sixties with gastric cancer.

J is TRBJ2-7 and V is TRBV30; D unclear. The CDR3 extends over 14 amino acids. Germline CDR1 GTSNPN, CDR2 SVGIG (reference sequence). The germline V and J ends were trimmed by 2 bases and 5 bases, with 16 bases remaining between them. The CDR3 loop reads CAWSSPGLGHEQYF. The CDR3 region has the DNA TGTGCCTGGAGTTCCCCCGGCCTTGGCCACGAGCAGTACTTC.

This chain joins TRBV30 and TRBJ2-1; TRBD2 matches at 13 bases. This CDR3 is 14 amino acids long. Germline CDR1 and CDR2: GTSNPN and SVGIG (reference sequence). Trimming cost V 0 bases and J 10 bases; bases outside gene matches: 3. CDR3 amino acids: CAWSVLAGGREQFF. DNA for the CDR3: TGTGCCTGGAGTGTACTAGCGGGAGGGCGAGAGCAGTTCTTC.

V is TRBV9 and J is TRBJ2-1, with 11 bases aligning to TRBD1. This CDR3 region has 15 residues. The ends lost 2 bases at V and 6 bases at J; junction bases unmatched: 4. Germline V gene lookup returns CDR1 SGDLS and CDR2 YYNGEE. CDR3 bases: TGTGCCAGCAGCGTCGGACAGGGGGCCATCAATGAGCAGTTCTTC. Amino acids: CASSVGQGAINEQFF.

The chain couples TRBV4-2 to TRBJ2-7; TRBD2 matches 7 bases. V lost 3 bases and J lost 3; bases outside the gene matches: 17. The CDR3 loop spans 18 amino acids. Germline CDR1 and CDR2: LGHNA and YNFKEQ. The CDR3 sequence: CASSQEGGWREIGYEQYF. The CDR3, as DNA: TGTGCCAGCAGCCAGGAGGGTGGTTGGCGGGAGATAGGCTACGAGCAGTACTTC.

The chain is built from TRBV7-9 and TRBJ1-2; 8 bases are a match to TRBD1. In germline, CDR1 is SEHNR, CDR2 FQNEAQ (reference sequence). The CDR3 runs to 13 residues. Trimming took 3 bases from V and 8 from J; bases not matched to a gene: 5. CDR3 bases: TGTGCCAGCAGCTTCCCAGGGGGCCAAGGCTACACCTTC. It yields the protein CASSFPGGQGYTF.

V gene TRBV5-1 combines with J gene TRBJ2-2; D might be TRBD2 (6 bases). V was pared by 2 bases and J by 0 bases, with 11 bases between. The CDR3 totals 16 residues. Germline-derived CDR1 and CDR2 are SGHRS and YFSETQ. CDR3 residues: CASSFPRGTNTGELFF. The CDR3 DNA reads TGCGCCAGCAGCTTCCCTCGCGGGACGAACACCGGGGAGCTGTTTTTT.

The chain is built from TRBV7-2 and TRBJ2-1; 8 nucleotides agree with TRBD2. V lost 2 bases to trimming and J lost 6 bases; unmatched junction nucleotides: 3. The length of the CDR3 is 14 residues. Germline CDR1 reads SGHTA; CDR2 reads FQGNSA. CDR3 DNA sequence: TGTGCCAGCAGCTTAAGCCTAGCGGGCAATGAGCAGTTCTTC. This translates into CASSLSLAGNEQFF.

This clone occurred once. This chain uses TRBV13 with TRBJ1-5; D ambiguous. The length of the CDR3 is 12 residues. Germline CDR1 is PRHDT and CDR2 is FYEKMQ (reference sequence). V was cut by 0 bases and J by 7 bases, with 4 bases left in between. The chain's CDR3 is CASSLGAQPQHF. The DNA of the CDR3 is TGTGCCAGCAGCTTAGGGGCCCAGCCCCAGCATTTT.

This clone came up a few times. V usage is TRBV23-1 and J usage is TRBJ2-7; 9 bases match TRBD2. TRBV23-1 is an open reading frame whose function is uncertain. V lost 1 base to trimming and J lost 5 bases; unmatched junction nucleotides: 9. The CDR3 is 16 residues long. DNA of the CDR3: TGCGCCAGCAGTCAATTCCGTAGCGGGGGAATGGACGAGCAGTACTTC. It is translated as CASSQFRSGGMDEQYF.

This chain uses TRBV10-3 with TRBJ1-1; 10 bases are a match to TRBD1. Trimming at V came to 4 bases and at J to 5 bases, leaving 7 bases not matched to a gene. This CDR3 contains 15 residues. Germline V gives CDR1 ENHRY, CDR2 SYGVKD. The CDR3 here is CAISAPGQGKTEAFF. The CDR3 DNA is TGTGCCATCAGTGCGCCGGGACAGGGGAAAACTGAAGCTTTCTTT.

The rearrangement uses TRBV4-3 and TRBJ2-1; D is ambiguous. This CDR3 is 14 amino acids long. V was pared by 1 base and J by 3 bases, with 7 bases between. The germline V gene encodes CDR1 LGHNA and CDR2 YSLEER. The CDR3 protein is CASSQGLIYNEQFF. CDR3 sequence (DNA): TGCGCCAGCAGCCAAGGGCTAATCTACAATGAGCAGTTCTTC.

The chain carries TRBV15 and TRBJ2-7; 10 positions agree with TRBD1. V shed 1 base, J shed 6 bases, and the junction held 6 bases outside the gene matches. The CDR3 is 15 residues long. The germline CDR1 and CDR2 sequences are LNHNV and YYDKDF (reference sequence). The CDR3 DNA is TGTGCCACCAGCAGAGCCGGGACAGGGGCCGGCGAGCAGTACTTC. It encodes CATSRAGTGAGEQYF.

The rearrangement links TRBV29-1 to TRBJ1-1; TRBD1 might be the D (6 bases). Per germline, CDR1 SQVTM and CDR2 ANQGSEA. This CDR3 contains 15 residues. Trimming took 7 bases from V and 3 from J, leaving 21 bases between them. CDR3 amino acids: CSAQPAGALDTEAFF. CDR3 coding DNA: TGCAGCGCCCAACCCGCGGGGGCTTTAGACACTGAAGCTTTCTTT.

V usage is TRBV7-9 and J usage is TRBJ1-3, with no clear D. The CDR3 totals 15 residues. The V gene's germline CDR1 is SEHNR and CDR2 FQNEAQ (reference sequence). The V gene lost 7 bases and the J gene lost 4 bases, with 17 bases spanning the gap. The CDR3 loop is CASTQTTGGGNTIYF. The DNA for the CDR3 is TGTGCCAGCACCCAGACCACGGGAGGCGGAAACACCATATATTTT.

The J gene is TRBJ1-1, the V gene TRBV6-5; 7 bases align to TRBD1. This CDR3 has 13 amino acids. Germline V gene lookup returns CDR1 MNHEY and CDR2 SVGAGI. V was clipped by 5 bases and J by 5 bases; unmatched bases: 5. CDR3 bases: TGTGCCAGCAGTAAGGGGGCTGGAACTGAAGCTTTCTTT. Amino acids: CASSKGAGTEAFF.

As DNA, the CDR3 is TGTGCCAGCAGACGGGGGGGCCTCGACTACGAGCAGTACTTC. Translating it yields CASRRGGLDYEQYF. J is TRBJ2-7 and V is TRBV28, with TRBD2 matching over 8 bases. Losses at the gene ends were 6 bases for V and 3 bases for J; bases not matched to a gene: 7. The CDR3 is 14 amino acids. CDR1 is MDHEN, CDR2 SYDVKM, per germline.

This chain's CDR3 is CASSRASAYEQYF. CDR3 coding DNA: TGCGCCAGCAGTAGGGCCAGCGCCTACGAGCAGTACTTC. The V gene is TRBV10-1, the J gene TRBJ2-7; D uncertain. The CDR3 sequence is 13 residues long. V lost 5 bases to trimming and J lost 2 bases, with 10 bases between them. Germline V gives CDR1 WNHNN, CDR2 SYGVQD (reference sequence).

The chain joins TRBV7-9 to TRBJ1-1, with 8 bases lining up with TRBD1. V lost 4 bases, J lost 1 base, and 2 bases stayed unmatched. Germline lookup yields CDR1 SEHNR and CDR2 FQNEAQ (reference sequence). This CDR3 has 14 amino acids. The CDR3 sequence: CASSSGGGNTEAFF. The CDR3 coding sequence is TGTGCCAGCAGCTCAGGGGGCGGGAACACTGAAGCTTTCTTT.

V is TRBV5-1 and J is TRBJ1-2; maybe TRBD1 (5 bases). The CDR3 is 15 residues long. V was trimmed by 4 bases and J by 0 bases, leaving 13 bases between them. Germline V lookup: CDR1 SGHRS, CDR2 YFSETQ. The CDR3, as DNA: TGCGCCAGCAGCGACCCGGGACGGACTAACTATGGCTACACCTTC. The encoded protein is CASSDPGRTNYGYTF.

The CDR3 protein is CASSLQVGLISGNTIYF. CDR3 in DNA: TGTGCCAGCAGCTTACAAGTGGGACTCATCTCTGGAAACACCATATATTTT. The chain is built from TRBV7-2 and TRBJ1-3; possible D gene TRBD1, 5 bases. The ends were cut back, 2 bases at V and 0 bases at J, with 14 bases in the middle. From germline, CDR1 is SGHTA and CDR2 FQGNSA. The CDR3 has 17 amino acids.

The V and J genes are TRBV7-9 and TRBJ1-1; possible D gene TRBD1, 5 bases. Germline CDR1 reads SEHNR; CDR2 reads FQNEAQ (reference sequence). V shed 5 bases and J shed 5 bases, with 15 bases lying between them. The CDR3 loop spans 14 amino acids. In nucleotides, the CDR3 is TGTGCCAGCAGCCCGTGGGGGAAGAGGACTGAAGCTTTCTTT. It specifies CASSPWGKRTEAFF. Filled out from reference TRBV7-9 and TRBJ1-1, the complete variable domain reads DTGVSQNPRHKITKRGQNVTFRCDPISEHNRLYWYRQTLGQGPEFLTYFQNEAQLEKSRLLSDRFSAERPKGSFSTLEIQRTEQGDSAMYLCASSPWGKRTEAFFGQGTRLTVV.

The chain carries TRBV21-1 and TRBJ2-7; the DNA was not compared with TRBD1, the D call given in the table. TRBV21-1 corresponds to a pseudogene. This CDR3 has 22 residues. In DNA, the CDR3 is TGTGCCAGCAGCCCTCCGCGTACGATTAACTTAACGGCAGGGCCCGAACGGTTGGAGCAGTACTTC. It yields the protein CASSPPRTINLTAGPERLEQYF.

CDR3 loop: CASSLNPGQAYEQYF. CDR3 nucleotide sequence: TGTGCCAGCTCACTAAACCCTGGACAGGCCTACGAGCAGTACTTC. The chain recombines TRBV18 with TRBJ2-7; TRBD1 matches at 7 bases. The germline V gene has CDR1 KGHSH and CDR2 LQKENI. The V and J ends lost 4 bases and 2 bases, in that order; junction bases with no gene match: 8. The CDR3 has 15 amino acids.

The chain combines TRBV5-4 with TRBJ1-1, with D possibly being TRBD1 (5 bases). This CDR3 contains 13 residues. Germline values: CDR1 SGHNT, CDR2 YYREEE (reference sequence). Trimming left V 6 bases short and J 4 bases short, with 13 bases between. CDR3 loop: CASTLTGGTEAFF. The CDR3 DNA follows: TGTGCCAGCACCTTAACGGGGGGCACTGAAGCTTTCTTT.

This clone has only a few counts. The rearrangement links TRBV2 to TRBJ2-1; 12 bases match TRBD2. CDR1 and CDR2 from the germline V gene are SNHLY and FYNNEI. CDR3 length: 15 amino acids. The V gene end was trimmed by 7 bases and the J gene end by 8 bases; junction bases not matched to a gene: 9. The DNA for the CDR3 is TGTGCCAGCATTCTGGGAGGGACTAGCGGGTATGAGCAGTTCTTC. Protein: CASILGGTSGYEQFF.